This T cell receptor (beta chain) was recovered during a study of blood T cell repertoires in COVID-19. Looking at the study overall: PBMCs, B-cell-depleted T cells, or T cells provided the cDNA or gDNA that made up the material.

The CDR3 loop spans 16 amino acids. Trimming removed 3 bases from V and 5 bases from J, with 18 bases in between. The V gene's germline CDR1 is SGHNT and CDR2 YYREEE (reference sequence). Everyone who took part was roughly 18 to 89 years old, and they came from over 20 US areas. Grouping used clinical history reported by participants in a survey and questionnaire. Generated by immunoSEQ multiplex PCR, the TCRdb table keeps only in-frame clones and is missing some. In the table there are a few hundred thousand clones, about nine tenths of which are singletons. This receptor was obtained from a woman aged 25 to 39 who had recovered from COVID-19. What was sequenced was PBMCs or T cells enriched from blood (not recorded which). The chain is built from TRBV5-4 and TRBJ2-1; possible D gene TRBD2, 7 bases. CDR3 sequence: CASSWTSGGLDNEQFF. The CDR3 DNA is TGTGCCAGCAGCTGGACTTCGGGGGGCTTGGACAATGAGCAGTTCTTC.